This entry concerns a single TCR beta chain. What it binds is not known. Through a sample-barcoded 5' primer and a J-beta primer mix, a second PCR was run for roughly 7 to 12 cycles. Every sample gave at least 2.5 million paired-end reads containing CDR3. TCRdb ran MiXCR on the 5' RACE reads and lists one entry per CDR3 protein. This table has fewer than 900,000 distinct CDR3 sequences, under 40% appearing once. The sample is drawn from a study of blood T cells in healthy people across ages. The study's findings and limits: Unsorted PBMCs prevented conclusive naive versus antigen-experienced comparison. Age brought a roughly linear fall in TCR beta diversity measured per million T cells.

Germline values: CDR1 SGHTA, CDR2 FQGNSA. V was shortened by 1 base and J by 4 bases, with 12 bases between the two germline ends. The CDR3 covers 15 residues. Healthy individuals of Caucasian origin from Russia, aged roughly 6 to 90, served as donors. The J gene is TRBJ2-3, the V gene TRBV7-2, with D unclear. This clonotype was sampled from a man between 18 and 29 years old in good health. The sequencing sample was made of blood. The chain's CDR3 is CASSLDRRSADTQYF. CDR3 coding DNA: TGTGCCAGCAGCTTAGATAGGCGGAGCGCAGATACGCAGTATTTT. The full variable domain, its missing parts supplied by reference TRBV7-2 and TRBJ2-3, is GAGVSQSPSNKVTEKGKDVELRCDPISGHTALYWYRQSLGQGLEFLIYFQGNSAPDKSGLPSDRFSAERTGGSVSTLTIQRTQQEDSAVYLCASSLDRRSADTQYFGPGTRLTVL.